A single sample is the source of the 30 T cell receptor beta chains below, sequenced in a study of T cells after somatic rescue of genetic block. Generated by immunoSEQ multiplex PCR, the TCRdb table keeps only in-frame clones and is missing some. The top ten hold about 3% of the sample, which has 55,000 to 75,000 clones, roughly 92% seen once. Sequencing was performed on peripheral blood mononuclear cells (PBMCs). The receptors here all came from a man in his forties.

This chain links TRBV2 with TRBJ1-6, with a tentative D call TRBD1 (6 bases). The CDR3 is 18 amino acids. With 4 bases removed from V and 4 bases from J, the gap between germline ends came to 20 bases. The germline gives CDR1 SNHLY, CDR2 FYNNEI. The CDR3 nucleotides read TGTGCCAGCAGTGTGGAGACGGACAGAATTTCTTATAATTCACCCCTCCACTTT. Its translation is CASSVETDRISYNSPLHF.

This chain links TRBV28 with TRBJ1-1; TRBD1 might be the D (5 bases). V lost 1 base, J lost 7 bases, and 13 bases lay in between. The CDR3 is 14 residues long. Looked up from germline, CDR1 is MDHEN and CDR2 is SYDVKM. This chain's CDR3 is CASSLLVGTDEAFF. DNA for the CDR3: TGTGCCAGCAGTTTATTAGTAGGGACCGATGAAGCTTTCTTT. The complete variable domain, with remaining parts taken from reference TRBV28 and TRBJ1-1, reads DVKVTQSSRYLVKRTGEKVFLECVQDMDHENMFWYRQDPGLGLRLIYFSYDVKMKEKGDIPEGYSVSREKKERFSLILESASTNQTSMYLCASSLLVGTDEAFFGQGTRLTVV.

This chain uses TRBV7-3 with TRBJ2-3, with a possible D match to TRBD2 (6 bases). V lost 4 bases, J lost 4 bases, and 9 bases lay in between. The CDR3 is made up of 13 amino acids. The germline V gene encodes CDR1 SGHTA and CDR2 FQGTGA. CDR3 amino acids: CASSSPGADTQYF. As DNA, the CDR3 is TGTGCCAGCAGCTCCCCGGGGGCAGATACGCAGTATTTT.

This chain joins TRBV4-2 and TRBJ1-6, with D possibly matching TRBD1 (5 bases). The CDR3 extends over 13 amino acids. With 0 bases removed from V and 9 bases from J, the gap between germline ends came to 6 bases. Germline V gene lookup returns CDR1 LGHNA and CDR2 YNFKEQ. This CDR3 reads CASSQDQGSPLHF. As DNA, the CDR3 is TGTGCCAGCAGCCAAGATCAGGGTTCACCCCTCCACTTT.

This clone has a single count. The chain uses TRBV25-1 and TRBJ2-7, with a weak D call TRBD2 (5 bases). Germline lookup yields CDR1 MGHDK and CDR2 SYGVNS. Trimming removed 4 bases from V and 7 bases from J, with 11 bases in between. The CDR3 length is 12 residues. This chain's CDR3 is CASSGRIREQYF. CDR3 sequence (DNA): TGTGCCAGCAGTGGGAGGATAAGGGAGCAGTACTTC.

This chain connects TRBV18 to TRBJ2-5, with 12 bases matching TRBD2. The V segment lost 8 bases and the J segment 2 bases; nucleotides outside the gene matches: 9. The CDR3 length is 16 residues. Germline V lookup: CDR1 KGHSH, CDR2 LQKENI. The CDR3 bases are TGTGCCAGCGCCCCACAGGGGACTAGCGGGCAAGAGACCCAGTACTTC. It is translated as CASAPQGTSGQETQYF.

J is TRBJ1-3 and V is TRBV6-5, with TRBD1 identical over 7 bases. This CDR3 region has 14 residues. Germline assignment: CDR1 MNHEY and CDR2 SVGAGI. The V gene end was trimmed by 8 bases and the J gene end by 4 bases; junction bases not matched to a gene: 8. The CDR3 region has the DNA TGTGCCAGCGGCGGGACAGAAGCAGGAAACACCATATATTTT. This translates into CASGGTEAGNTIYF.

This rearrangement joins TRBV6-6 to TRBJ2-7; no clear D gene. V shed 6 bases and J shed 7 bases, with 13 bases lying between them. Germline V gives CDR1 MNHNY, CDR2 SVGAGI (reference sequence). The CDR3 sequence is 12 residues long. The CDR3 loop reads CASSSDGPEQYF. In nucleotides, the CDR3 is TGTGCCAGCAGCTCGGACGGACCGGAGCAGTACTTC.

This clone appeared once. The CDR3 sequence is CASSPDISYEQYF. As DNA, the CDR3 is TGTGCCAGCAGCCCGGACATCTCCTACGAGCAGTACTTC. This chain joins TRBV5-5 and TRBJ2-7, with a weak D call TRBD1 (5 bases). The V gene's germline CDR1 is SGHKS and CDR2 YYEKEE (reference sequence). Deletions cut 4 bases from V and 0 bases from J, with 8 bases between. This CDR3 is built from 13 residues.

This clone showed up just once. This chain joins TRBV5-4 and TRBJ2-7; D gene unclear. The CDR3 is 14 amino acids. V lost 1 base and J 0 bases, leaving 8 bases between the germline ends. From germline, CDR1 is SGHNT and CDR2 YYREEE (reference sequence). CDR3 nucleotide sequence: TGTGCCAGCAGCTTGCTGGCCGGCTCCTACGAGCAGTACTTC. Encoded protein: CASSLLAGSYEQYF.

The chain carries TRBV6-6 and TRBJ1-3; D is perhaps TRBD1 (5 bases). Trimming removed 8 bases at V and 0 bases at J, with 11 bases between. CDR1 and CDR2 from the germline V gene are MNHNY and SVGAGI (reference sequence). The CDR3 sequence is 14 residues long. CDR3 region: CASGDGLSGNTIYF. The CDR3 DNA follows: TGTGCCAGCGGGGACGGTCTCTCTGGAAACACCATATATTTT.

The CDR3 DNA reads TGTGCCAGCAGCCAAGCGGGACAGCCTAGAAACACCATATATTTT. As protein: CASSQAGQPRNTIYF. V and J are TRBV14 and TRBJ1-3, with 7 bases lining up with TRBD1. The CDR3 is 15 residues long. CDR1 is SGHDN and CDR2 is FVKESK in the germline V gene. With 1 base clipped from V and 5 bases from J, the junction kept 5 bases outside the gene matches.

This chain links TRBV11-3 with TRBJ2-3, with TRBD2 identical over 12 bases. The CDR3 consists of 16 residues. V dropped 5 bases and J dropped 6; count of bases not matched to a gene: 9. Germline-derived CDR1 and CDR2 are SGHNT and YENEEA. CDR3 protein: CASSLRTSGIVDTQYF. In DNA form, the CDR3 reads TGTGCCAGCAGCCTAAGGACTAGCGGGATTGTGGATACGCAGTATTTT. Full variable domain (remainder filled in from reference TRBV11-3 and TRBJ2-3): EAGVVQSPRYKIIEKKQPVAFWCNPISGHNTLYWYLQNLGQGPELLIRYENEEAVDDSQLPKDRFSAERLKGVDSTLKIQPAELGDSAVYLCASSLRTSGIVDTQYFGPGTRLTVL.

The genes are TRBV11-2 and TRBJ2-2; D not resolved. V was pared by 5 bases and J by 5 bases, with 9 bases between. CDR1 is SGHAT and CDR2 is FQNNGV in the germline V gene. The CDR3 contains 13 residues. The CDR3 sequence: CASSRLETGELFF. As DNA, the CDR3 is TGTGCCAGCAGCCGGCTCGAAACCGGGGAGCTGTTTTTT.

The chain joins TRBV5-1 to TRBJ2-7; 7 bases agree with TRBD1. The length of the CDR3 is 14 residues. The junction had 4 bases not matched to a gene; V was cut back by 4 bases and J by 0 bases. Germline CDR1 and CDR2: SGHRS and YFSETQ. The CDR3 is CASSRGDSSYEQYF. In DNA, the CDR3 is TGCGCCAGCAGCCGTGGGGACAGCTCCTACGAGCAGTACTTC. Filled out from reference TRBV5-1 and TRBJ2-7, the complete variable domain reads KAGVTQTPRYLIKTRGQQVTLSCSPISGHRSVSWYQQTPGQGLQFLFEYFSETQRNKGNFPGRFSGRQFSNSRSEMNVSTLELGDSALYLCASSRGDSSYEQYFGPGTRLTVT.

This sequence joins TRBV11-2 and TRBJ2-1; 10 positions agree with TRBD2. J was trimmed by 8 bases and V by 3 bases; bases with no gene match: 10. Germline loops: CDR1 SGHAT, CDR2 FQNNGV. The CDR3 contains 16 residues. The CDR3 spells CASSFTRGLASHEQFF. DNA of the CDR3: TGTGCCAGCAGCTTTACCCGGGGACTAGCGTCCCATGAGCAGTTCTTC.

The V call is TRBV2, the J call TRBJ2-7; no definite D call. The V gene lost 6 bases and the J gene lost 1 base, with 4 bases spanning the gap. This CDR3 spans 11 amino acids. The germline CDR1 and CDR2 sequences are SNHLY and FYNNEI. The CDR3 sequence is CASRRSYEQYF. CDR3 bases: TGTGCCAGCAGACGATCCTACGAGCAGTACTTC.

This clone was found a few times. The rearrangement joins TRBV7-6 to TRBJ1-3; no firm D call. This CDR3 is 18 amino acids long. The germline V gene has CDR1 SGHVS and CDR2 FNYEAQ. Trimming took 4 bases from V and 0 from J, leaving 19 bases between them. The CDR3 DNA sequence: TGTGCCAGCAGCTCATACGCCGGAGGGATAGACTCTGGAAACACCATATATTTT. Translated: CASSSYAGGIDSGNTIYF.

This clone was counted between two and nine times. The chain employs TRBV27 and TRBJ2-2; TRBD1 or TRBD2 may be the D gene (5 bases each). V dropped 2 bases and J dropped 4 bases, with 8 bases sitting between them. Germline loops: CDR1 MNHEY, CDR2 SMNVEV (reference sequence). The length of the CDR3 is 14 residues. CDR3 protein: CASSLGGSTGELFF. The CDR3 DNA is TGTGCCAGCAGTTTAGGGGGTTCCACCGGGGAGCTGTTTTTT.

The gene calls are TRBV6-5 and TRBJ2-1; D is possibly TRBD1 or TRBD2 (6 bases each). The V gene lost 6 bases and the J gene lost 10 bases, with 16 bases spanning the gap. Germline V gives CDR1 MNHEY, CDR2 SVGAGI. The CDR3 sequence is 13 residues long. The DNA for the CDR3 is TGTGCCAGCAGCCCCCCCGGGGGCCGCGAGCAGTTCTTC. Protein: CASSPPGGREQFF.

This chain links TRBV2 with TRBJ2-5, with 13 bases identical to TRBD2. Germline V gene sequence: CDR1 SNHLY, CDR2 FYNNEI. The junction had 2 bases not matched to a gene; V was cut back by 5 bases and J by 5 bases. This CDR3 has 14 residues. CDR3 coding DNA: TGTGCCAGCAGTCGGACTAGCGGGGGTGAGACCCAGTACTTC. Residues: CASSRTSGGETQYF. Drawing the rest from reference TRBV2 and TRBJ2-5, the complete variable domain is EPEVTQTPSHQVTQMGQEVILRCVPISNHLYFYWYRQILGQKVEFLVSFYNNEISEKSEIFDDQFSVERPDGSNFTLKIRSTKLEDSAMYFCASSRTSGGETQYFGPGTRLLVL.

The rearrangement links TRBV7-9 to TRBJ2-7; TRBD2 is a possible D gene (5 bases). Germline V CDR1 and CDR2: SEHNR, FQNEAQ (reference sequence). This CDR3 is 12 amino acids long. The germline V and J ends were trimmed by 6 bases and 4 bases, with 10 bases remaining between them. The CDR3 coding sequence is TGTGCCAGCAGTTTCTCGGGGTACGAGCAGTACTTC. Its translation: CASSFSGYEQYF.

The rearrangement links TRBV14 to TRBJ2-3, with 7 bases identical to TRBD2. V was pared by 4 bases and J by 0 bases, with 4 bases of the junction left unmatched. This CDR3 has 15 amino acids. CDR1 is SGHDN and CDR2 is FVKESK in the germline V gene. CDR3 sequence reads: CASSPGTTSTDTQYF. CDR3 sequence (DNA): TGTGCCAGCAGCCCGGGGACTACTAGCACAGATACGCAGTATTTT.

The rearrangement links TRBV9 to TRBJ2-5; D is possibly TRBD1 (6 bases). The CDR3 is 14 amino acids. Germline V gene lookup returns CDR1 SGDLS and CDR2 YYNGEE. V was cut by 0 bases and J by 2 bases, with 8 bases left in between. In DNA form, the CDR3 reads TGTGCCAGCAGCGTAGGAGGGGGACAAGAGACCCAGTACTTC. Residues: CASSVGGGQETQYF.

In the case of this clone: Other DNA sequences of this sample code for an identical CDR3. The J gene is TRBJ2-7, the V gene TRBV6-6; D not resolved. The germline gives CDR1 MNHNY, CDR2 SVGAGI (reference sequence). The CDR3 covers 11 residues. V dropped 9 bases and J dropped 4 bases, with 10 bases sitting between them. In nucleotides, the CDR3 is TGTGCCAGTAGGCTCCGATACGAGCAGTACTTC. This gives the protein CASRLRYEQYF.

This chain uses TRBV2 with TRBJ2-3; 7 bases fit TRBD1. In germline, CDR1 is SNHLY, CDR2 FYNNEI. CDR3 size: 15 residues. The trim removed 5 bases at V and 3 bases at J, leaving 8 bases unmatched. The CDR3 sequence is CASSIRRQGTDTQYF. DNA of the CDR3: TGTGCCAGCAGTATTCGAAGACAGGGTACAGATACGCAGTATTTT.

This chain's CDR3 is CASSNRGQGVQTQYF. The CDR3 DNA reads as TGTGCCAGCAGCAATAGGGGACAGGGAGTACAGACCCAGTACTTC. This sequence joins TRBV7-2 and TRBJ2-5, with 9 bases fitting TRBD1. The CDR3 is 15 amino acids. Losses at the gene ends were 5 bases for V and 6 bases for J; bases not matched to a gene: 10. Germline loops: CDR1 SGHTA, CDR2 FQGNSA.

The CDR3 nucleotides read TGCGCCAGCAGTGAAGGGCCGGGAGGAGAGACCCAGTACTTC. Protein: CASSEGPGGETQYF. The chain has TRBV10-2 and TRBJ2-5, with 7 bases matching TRBD2. Germline V CDR1 and CDR2: WSHSY, SAAADI. The CDR3 length is 14 residues. The V segment lost 3 bases and the J segment 4 bases; nucleotides outside the gene matches: 5.

The V gene is TRBV7-9, the J gene TRBJ2-2; no definite D call. This CDR3 has 12 residues. V lost 4 bases and J lost 6, with 6 bases in between. From germline, CDR1 is SEHNR and CDR2 FQNEAQ (reference sequence). The CDR3 DNA sequence: TGTGCCAGCAGCTCCACAGCCGGGGAGCTGTTTTTT. As protein: CASSSTAGELFF.

The chain employs TRBV28 and TRBJ2-3, with 13 bases identical to TRBD2. V lost 3 bases to trimming and J lost 4 bases; unmatched junction nucleotides: 7. This CDR3 has 17 residues. Looked up from germline, CDR1 is MDHEN and CDR2 is SYDVKM. The CDR3 reads CASSFLGTSGTADTQYF. The CDR3 bases are TGTGCCAGCAGTTTTCTAGGGACTAGCGGGACGGCAGATACGCAGTATTTT.